This entry lists 23 T cell receptor beta chains sequenced from one sample in a study of T cells in Graves' hyperthyroidism and ophthalmopathy. Amplification of TCR beta CDR3 regions was performed using RNA transcripts as template. The HTBI set primed first-round TCR CDR3 RT-PCR. TCRdb analysed the multiplex PCR reads with MiXCR anew, one entry per CDR3 protein. The sample includes some 600,000 distinct CDR3 sequences, more than 45% of them seen just once. Sequences were obtained from peripheral blood or thyroid tissue (not recorded which). These receptors all stem from a woman aged 18-29 years with Graves' hyperthyroidism.

The chain employs TRBV7-8 and TRBJ2-7; no definite D call. Per germline, CDR1 SGHVS and CDR2 FQNEAQ. This CDR3 comprises 14 residues. With 5 bases removed from V and 3 bases from J, the gap between germline ends came to 14 bases. DNA of the CDR3: TGTGCCAGCAGCCACCGGACGGAGAGCTACGAGCAGTACTTC. Its protein product is CASSHRTESYEQYF.

On this clonotype itself: The junction departs from germline at one end; a sequencing error may be responsible. The gene calls are TRBV5-4 and TRBJ2-5; no firm D call. This CDR3 comprises 14 residues. The V gene's germline CDR1 is SGHNT and CDR2 YYREEE (reference sequence). The CDR3 is CASSGLGVWETQYF. CDR3 DNA sequence: TGCGCCAGCAGTGGGCTTGGGGTTTGGGAGACCCAGTACTTC.

This clonotype was recorded many times. The chain joins TRBV29-1 to TRBJ1-2, with D tentatively TRBD1 (5 bases). CDR3 size: 13 residues. With 4 bases removed from V and 0 bases from J, the gap between germline ends came to 9 bases. Germline assignment: CDR1 SQVTM and CDR2 ANQGSEA. The CDR3, as DNA: TGCAGCGTTGGGCAGGGAGCTAACTATGGCTACACCTTC. Amino acid sequence: CSVGQGANYGYTF.

The V and J genes are TRBV7-8 and TRBJ1-2; 9 nucleotides match TRBD1. V lost 4 bases and J lost 6; bases outside the gene matches: 9. In germline, CDR1 is SGHVS, CDR2 FQNEAQ. The CDR3 consists of 15 residues. CDR3 loop: CASSSLTGGGDGYTF. The CDR3 nucleotides are TGTGCCAGCAGCTCTTTAACAGGGGGCGGGGATGGCTACACCTTC.

Concerning this clonotype: One junction end disagrees with the germline gene, perhaps due to a read error. The chain recombines TRBV29-1 with TRBJ1-4; the D is unclear. The germline CDR1 and CDR2 sequences are SQVTM and ANQGSEA. The CDR3 is made up of 14 amino acids. As DNA, the CDR3 is TGCAGCGTTCAAAAGAGGGCTCCTAAGGAAAAACTGTTTTTT. Its protein product is CSVQKRAPKEKLFF.

This clonotype was detected many times. The V call is TRBV12-3 or TRBV12-4, the J call TRBJ1-2; no clear D. V lost 3 bases and J 3 bases, leaving 8 bases between the germline ends. The length of the CDR3 is 13 residues. The CDR3: CASSFGPDYGYTF. The CDR3 bases are TGTGCCAGCAGTTTCGGGCCAGACTATGGCTACACCTTC.

In the case of this clonotype: This may stem from a read error, because a much larger clone lies one nucleotide away. The J gene is TRBJ1-5, the V gene TRBV7-2, with TRBD1 as a possible D gene (5 bases). V was pared by 0 bases and J by 7 bases, with 13 bases between. Germline-derived CDR1 and CDR2 are SGHTA and FQGNSA. The CDR3 extends over 15 amino acids. The chain's CDR3 is CASSLAAGLGQPQHF. As DNA, the CDR3 is TGTGCCAGCAGCTTAGCTGCAGGGTTAGGGCAGCCCCAGCATTTT.

CDR3 DNA: TGTGCCAGCAGAGCTGGGTCTTCCCTCCAAGAGACCCAGTACTTC. It translates to CASRAGSSLQETQYF. The genes are TRBV2 and TRBJ2-5; D is undetermined. The CDR3 is 15 residues long. Trimming removed 6 bases at V and 1 base at J, with 15 bases between. Germline V CDR1 and CDR2: SNHLY, FYNNEI.

This clonotype was recorded many times. The V call is TRBV7-9, the J call TRBJ2-6; a weak D match, TRBD2 (5 bases). Trimming removed 4 bases from V and 4 bases from J, with 14 bases in between. CDR1 SEHNR and CDR2 FQNEAQ come from the germline V gene (reference sequence). CDR3 length: 16 residues. The CDR3 protein is CASSSARERGANVLTF. For the CDR3, the DNA is TGTGCCAGCAGCTCTGCTCGAGAGCGGGGGGCCAACGTCCTGACTTTC.

For this clonotype: A read error may be the cause here, since a much bigger clone is one base away. The chain recombines TRBV29-1 with TRBJ1-2, with TRBD1 matching over 7 bases. V gave up 3 bases and J gave up 5 bases; unmatched junction bases: 9. CDR1 and CDR2 (germline): SQVTM, ANQGSEA. The CDR3 covers 14 residues. CDR3 protein: CSVDPTGKEYGYTF. CDR3 coding DNA: TGCAGCGTTGACCCGACAGGGAAGGAATATGGCTACACCTTC.

V is TRBV19 and J is TRBJ2-7; TRBD2 is a possible D gene (5 bases). The CDR3 loop spans 15 amino acids. Germline CDR1 LNHDA, CDR2 SQIVND (reference sequence). V shed 3 bases and J shed 0 bases, with 12 bases lying between them. CDR3 DNA: TGTGCCAGTAGTATTGTGGCGGGTAGCTCCTACGAGCAGTACTTC. Its translation is CASSIVAGSSYEQYF.

This clonotype appeared once. The rearrangement links TRBV29-1 to TRBJ2-5; D remains unclear. The CDR3 spans 14 residues. The V and J ends lost 8 bases and 1 base respectively, with 17 bases between them. Germline V gives CDR1 SQVTM, CDR2 ANQGSEA. CDR3 loop: CSTSGSSLQETQYF. DNA of the CDR3: TGCAGCACTTCCGGGTCTTCCCTCCAAGAGACCCAGTACTTC.

The CDR3 loop is CSARGLVRDTGELFF. CDR3 in DNA: TGCAGTGCTAGGGGGCTAGTACGGGACACCGGGGAGCTGTTTTTT. The chain joins TRBV20-1 to TRBJ2-2, with D possibly being TRBD1 (5 bases). This CDR3 region has 15 residues. Germline V gene sequence: CDR1 DFQATT, CDR2 SNEGSKA (reference sequence). Trimming shortened V by 3 bases and J by 3 bases, and 14 bases separated the two germline ends.

This clonotype has at least ten counts. The J gene is TRBJ2-6, the V gene TRBV2; unclear D gene. V was trimmed by 10 bases and J by 0 bases, leaving 10 bases between them. The CDR3 totals 14 residues. Germline loops: CDR1 SNHLY, CDR2 FYNNEI. In DNA form, the CDR3 reads TGTGCCACCCTCGAGAGCTCTGGGGCCAACGTCCTGACTTTC. As protein: CATLESSGANVLTF.

The table lists this clonotype with many counts. The genes are TRBV6-5 and TRBJ2-5; possibly TRBD2 for D (5 bases). V lost 1 base and J 2 bases, leaving 8 bases between the germline ends. Germline V lookup: CDR1 MNHEY, CDR2 SVGAGI. This CDR3 comprises 14 residues. CDR3 sequence: CASSYFGGQETQYF. Here the CDR3 DNA reads TGTGCCAGCAGTTACTTCGGAGGACAAGAGACCCAGTACTTC.

The gene calls are TRBV29-1 and TRBJ1-2, with a tentative D call TRBD1 (6 bases). Germline V gives CDR1 SQVTM, CDR2 ANQGSEA. The CDR3 spans 11 residues. The V end lost 6 bases, the J end lost 5 bases, and 10 bases lay between the germline ends. The CDR3 bases are TGCAGCGTCCAGGGGAGTTATGGCTACACCTTC. This sequence encodes CSVQGSYGYTF.

The sample holds a few counts of this clonotype. One end of the junction is discordant with germline, which a read error may explain. This chain's CDR3 is CATSRDRGGNVLTF. CDR3 sequence (DNA): TGTGCCACCAGCAGAGATCGAGGGGGCAACGTCCTGACTTTC. The chain carries TRBV15 and TRBJ2-6; maybe TRBD1 (6 bases). CDR3 size: 14 residues. The V gene's germline CDR1 is LNHNV and CDR2 YYDKDF (reference sequence).

About this clonotype: This likely stems from a read error, as it lies one base from a far larger clone. V is TRBV9 and J is TRBJ1-2, with D possibly being TRBD1 (5 bases). V lost 1 base, J lost 3 bases, and 7 bases lay in between. The CDR3 loop spans 13 amino acids. Germline CDR1 is SGDLS and CDR2 is YYNGEE. CDR3 in amino acids: CASSVQGDYGYTF. CDR3 sequence (DNA): TGTGCCAGCAGCGTACAGGGAGACTATGGCTACACCTTC.

The chain employs TRBV7-9 and TRBJ1-2, with D tentatively TRBD1 (6 bases). Germline V gene data show CDR1 as SEHNR and CDR2 as FQNEAQ (reference sequence). This CDR3 comprises 15 residues. Trimming left V 2 bases short and J 8 bases short, with 18 bases between. The CDR3 nucleotides are TGTGCCAGCAGCTTAATCGGGGGGGCAGCAGACGGCTACACCTTC. Translation gives CASSLIGGAADGYTF.

V gene TRBV24-1 combines with J gene TRBJ2-5; D is possibly TRBD2 (6 bases). Germline lookup yields CDR1 KGHDR and CDR2 SFDVKD. V dropped 5 bases and J dropped 5 bases, with 20 bases sitting between them. CDR3 size: 16 residues. The CDR3 sequence is CATSGACGKGWETQYF. As DNA, the CDR3 is TGTGCCACCAGTGGAGCTTGCGGGAAGGGGTGGGAGACCCAGTACTTC.

The chain couples TRBV5-1 to TRBJ2-7, with D possibly TRBD1 on 5 matching bases. Germline CDR1 is SGHRS and CDR2 is YFSETQ. V was trimmed by 0 bases and J by 3 bases, leaving 16 bases between them. The CDR3 is 16 residues long. The CDR3 DNA reads TGCGCCAGCAGCTTGGTAGGCGCAGGGCTGAACTACGAGCAGTACTTC. Encoded protein: CASSLVGAGLNYEQYF.

This chain uses TRBV15 with TRBJ1-1; no reliable D call. This CDR3 spans 13 amino acids. V was clipped by 1 base and J by 9 bases, with 12 bases between them. Germline values: CDR1 LNHNV, CDR2 YYDKDF (reference sequence). CDR3 in amino acids: CATSRVDGSQAFF. CDR3 DNA: TGTGCCACCAGCAGAGTCGACGGAAGCCAAGCTTTCTTT.

This clonotype was observed a few times. The V gene is TRBV14, the J gene TRBJ2-7; TRBD1 is a possible D gene (5 bases). Trimming took 6 bases from V and 0 from J, leaving 15 bases between them. Looked up from germline, CDR1 is SGHDN and CDR2 is FVKESK. This CDR3 spans 15 amino acids. CDR3 in DNA: TGTGCCAGCAGTTATGGCAGGGTTTACTCCTACGAGCAGTACTTC. It codes for CASSYGRVYSYEQYF.